The entry that follows covers one TCR beta chain sequence. Its antigen is unidentified. This sample is drawn from a study of identifying expanded T cells in peripheral blood. Study observations and caveats: Over approximately two and four weeks, about 15 and 18 clones changed, versus around 1.3 between replicates. Across healthy donors, higher total template counts meant significantly greater approximately two-week count variance.

CDR1 is MGHDK and CDR2 is SYGVNS in the germline V gene. Trimming cost V 4 bases and J 1 base, with 11 bases left between them. The CDR3 spans 15 residues. Here immunoSEQ multiplex PCR was the method, and the copy in TCRdb shows in-frame clones only, minus some. The table has tens of thousands of clones, approximately 85% seen once. Collection occurred without any documented infections or immune events in donors. J is TRBJ1-5 and V is TRBV25-1; possible D gene TRBD1, 5 bases. The clonotype comes from a person between 18 and 75 years old in good health. Sequenced: blood. CDR3 bases: TGTGCCAGCAGTGCGTATGGGGACAGCAATCAGCCCCAGCATTTT. This codes for CASSAYGDSNQPQHF.